The TCR beta chain under discussion was sequenced for a study of T-cell reconstitution after alpha-beta-depleted transplantation in children. Preparation of the TCRbeta library involved a method that used unique molecular identifiers. TCRdb analysed the PCR reads with MiXCR anew, one entry per CDR3 protein. The sample has almost 400,000 distinct CDR3 sequences; 20% are singletons. In its sample, this clonotype was seen a few times. CDR3 length: 14 amino acids. Per the germline V gene, CDR1 is SGHRS and CDR2 is YFSETQ. The V and J ends lost 0 bases and 0 bases respectively, with 6 bases between them. The chain is built from TRBV5-1 and TRBJ1-1; no clear D gene. Here the sequenced sample was PBMCs from the stem cell graft donor, taken from the stem cell graft. The receptor was isolated from a human donor who donated a stem cell graft to a child with acute myeloid leukemia. In DNA, the CDR3 is TGCGCCAGCAGCTTGGGAGAGTTGAACACTGAAGCTTTCTTT. This gives the protein CASSLGELNTEAFF. The complete variable domain, with remaining parts taken from reference TRBV5-1 and TRBJ1-1, reads KAGVTQTPRYLIKTRGQQVTLSCSPISGHRSVSWYQQTPGQGLQFLFEYFSETQRNKGNFPGRFSGRQFSNSRSEMNVSTLELGDSALYLCASSLGELNTEAFFGQGTRLTVV.